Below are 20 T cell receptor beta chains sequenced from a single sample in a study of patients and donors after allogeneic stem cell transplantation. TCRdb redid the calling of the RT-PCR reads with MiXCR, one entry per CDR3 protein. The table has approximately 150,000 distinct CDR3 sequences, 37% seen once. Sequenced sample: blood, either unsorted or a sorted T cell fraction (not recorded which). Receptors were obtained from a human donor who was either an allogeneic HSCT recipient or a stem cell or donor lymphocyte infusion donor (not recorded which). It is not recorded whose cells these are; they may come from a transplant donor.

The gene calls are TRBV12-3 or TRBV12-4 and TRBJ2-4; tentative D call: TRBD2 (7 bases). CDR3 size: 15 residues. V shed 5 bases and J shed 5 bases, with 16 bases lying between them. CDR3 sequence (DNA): TGTGCCAGCAGTGATCGGGGGGCCGGGCAAAACATTCAGTACTTC. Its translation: CASSDRGAGQNIQYF.

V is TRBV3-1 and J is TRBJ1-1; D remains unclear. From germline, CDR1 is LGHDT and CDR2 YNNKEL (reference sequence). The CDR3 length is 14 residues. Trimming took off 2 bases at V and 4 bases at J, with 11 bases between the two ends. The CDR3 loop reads CASSQTYMSTEAFF. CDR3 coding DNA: TGTGCCAGCAGCCAAACATACATGAGCACTGAAGCTTTCTTT.

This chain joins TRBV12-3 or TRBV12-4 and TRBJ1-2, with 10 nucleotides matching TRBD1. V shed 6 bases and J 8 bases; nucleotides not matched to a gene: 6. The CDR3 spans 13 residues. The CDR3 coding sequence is TGTGCCAGCAGCCTAGACAGGGGGCACGGCTACACCTTC. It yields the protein CASSLDRGHGYTF.

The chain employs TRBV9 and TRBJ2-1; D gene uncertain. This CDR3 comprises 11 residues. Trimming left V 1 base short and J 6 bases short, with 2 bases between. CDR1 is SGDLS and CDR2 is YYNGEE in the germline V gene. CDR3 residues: CASSVFNEQFF. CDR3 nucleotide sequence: TGTGCCAGCAGCGTATTCAATGAGCAGTTCTTC.

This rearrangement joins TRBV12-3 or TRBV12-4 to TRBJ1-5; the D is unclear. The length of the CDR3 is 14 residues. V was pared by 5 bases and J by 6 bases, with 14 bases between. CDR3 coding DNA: TGTGCCAGCAGTCCGGTAGGGATGGGTCAGCCCCAGCATTTT. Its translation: CASSPVGMGQPQHF.

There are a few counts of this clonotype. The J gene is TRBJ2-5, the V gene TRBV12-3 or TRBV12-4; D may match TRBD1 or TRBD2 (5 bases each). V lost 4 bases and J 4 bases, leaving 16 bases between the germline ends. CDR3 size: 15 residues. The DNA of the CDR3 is TGTGCCAGCAGTTACTCAGGGAGATGGGCAGAGACCCAGTACTTC. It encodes CASSYSGRWAETQYF.

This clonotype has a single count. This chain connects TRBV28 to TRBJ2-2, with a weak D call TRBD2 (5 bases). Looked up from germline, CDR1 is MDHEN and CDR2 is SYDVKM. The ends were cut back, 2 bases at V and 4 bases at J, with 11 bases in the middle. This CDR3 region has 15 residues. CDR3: CASSLDYAATGELFF. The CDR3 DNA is TGTGCCAGCAGTTTAGACTATGCAGCCACCGGGGAGCTGTTTTTT.

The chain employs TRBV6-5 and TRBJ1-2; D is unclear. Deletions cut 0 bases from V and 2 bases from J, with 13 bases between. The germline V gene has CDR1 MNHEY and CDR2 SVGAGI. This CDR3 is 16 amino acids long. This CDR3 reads CASSYSQALLNYGYTF. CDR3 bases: TGTGCCAGCAGTTACTCCCAGGCCCTTCTAAACTATGGCTACACCTTC.

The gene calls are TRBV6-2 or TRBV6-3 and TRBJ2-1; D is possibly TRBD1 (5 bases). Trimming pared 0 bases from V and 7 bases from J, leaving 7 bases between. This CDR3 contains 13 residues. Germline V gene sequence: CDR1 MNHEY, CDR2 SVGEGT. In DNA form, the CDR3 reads TGTGCCAGCAGTTACTCGAAGGGGAATGAGCAGTTCTTC. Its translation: CASSYSKGNEQFF.

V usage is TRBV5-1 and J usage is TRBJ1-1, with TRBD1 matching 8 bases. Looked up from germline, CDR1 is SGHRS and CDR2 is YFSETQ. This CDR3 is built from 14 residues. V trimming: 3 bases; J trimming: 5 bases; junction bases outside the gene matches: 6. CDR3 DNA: TGCGCCAGCAGCTCACAGGGGGTAAGGACTGAAGCTTTCTTT. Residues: CASSSQGVRTEAFF.

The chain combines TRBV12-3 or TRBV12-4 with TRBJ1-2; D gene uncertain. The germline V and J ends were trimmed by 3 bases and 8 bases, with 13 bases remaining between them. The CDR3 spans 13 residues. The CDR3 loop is CASSFSIEGGYTF. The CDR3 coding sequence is TGTGCCAGCAGTTTTAGTATAGAGGGAGGCTACACCTTC.

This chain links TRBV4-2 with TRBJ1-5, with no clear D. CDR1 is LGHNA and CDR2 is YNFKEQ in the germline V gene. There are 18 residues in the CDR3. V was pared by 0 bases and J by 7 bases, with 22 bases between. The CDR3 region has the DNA TGTGCCAGCAGCCAAGATCCCAGCTTAATCCGGGGAAGCCAGCCCCAGCATTTT. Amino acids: CASSQDPSLIRGSQPQHF.

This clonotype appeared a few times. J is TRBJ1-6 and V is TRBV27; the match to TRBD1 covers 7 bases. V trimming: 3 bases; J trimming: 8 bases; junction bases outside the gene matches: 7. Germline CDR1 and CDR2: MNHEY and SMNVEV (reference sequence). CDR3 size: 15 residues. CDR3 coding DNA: TGTGCCAGCAGTTTTAACGCAGGGGGTGATTCACCCCTCCACTTT. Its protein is CASSFNAGGDSPLHF.

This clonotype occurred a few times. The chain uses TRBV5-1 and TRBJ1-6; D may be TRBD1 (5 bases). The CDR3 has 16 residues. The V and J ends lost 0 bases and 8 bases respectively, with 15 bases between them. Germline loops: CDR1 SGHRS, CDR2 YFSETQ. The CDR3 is CASSLASGNSYSPLHF. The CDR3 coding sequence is TGCGCCAGCAGCTTGGCCTCAGGGAATAGTTATTCACCCCTCCACTTT.

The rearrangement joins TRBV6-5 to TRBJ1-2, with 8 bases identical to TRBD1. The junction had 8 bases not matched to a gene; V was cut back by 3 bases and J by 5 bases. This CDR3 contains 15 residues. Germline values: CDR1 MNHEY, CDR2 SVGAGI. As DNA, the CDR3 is TGTGCCAGCAGTTATGACCGGACAGGGCCTTATGGCTACACCTTC. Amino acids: CASSYDRTGPYGYTF.

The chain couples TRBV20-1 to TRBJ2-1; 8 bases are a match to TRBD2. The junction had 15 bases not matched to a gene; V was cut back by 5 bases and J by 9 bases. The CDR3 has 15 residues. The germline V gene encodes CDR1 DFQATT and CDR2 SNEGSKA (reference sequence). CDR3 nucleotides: TGCAGTGCTGCCACCGGGACTAGGGTCATTGGTGAGCAGTTCTTC. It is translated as CSAATGTRVIGEQFF.

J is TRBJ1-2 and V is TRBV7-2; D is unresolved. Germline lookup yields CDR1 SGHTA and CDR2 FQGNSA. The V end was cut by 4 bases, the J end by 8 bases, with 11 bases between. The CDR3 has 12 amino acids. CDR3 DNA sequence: TGTGCCAGCAGCTCCGAATGGTACGGCTACACCTTC. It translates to CASSSEWYGYTF.

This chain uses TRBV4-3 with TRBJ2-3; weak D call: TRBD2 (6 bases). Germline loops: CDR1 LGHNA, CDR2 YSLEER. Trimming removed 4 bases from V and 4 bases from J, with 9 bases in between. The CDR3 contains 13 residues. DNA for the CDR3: TGCGCCAGCAGCCGGGGGGAACCAGATACGCAGTATTTT. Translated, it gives CASSRGEPDTQYF.

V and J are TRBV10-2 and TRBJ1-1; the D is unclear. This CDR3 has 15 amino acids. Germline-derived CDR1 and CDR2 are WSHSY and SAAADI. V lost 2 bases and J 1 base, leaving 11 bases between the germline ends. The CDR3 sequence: CASSEGSRPNTEAFF. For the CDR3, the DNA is TGCGCCAGCAGTGAGGGGAGCCGCCCGAACACTGAAGCTTTCTTT.

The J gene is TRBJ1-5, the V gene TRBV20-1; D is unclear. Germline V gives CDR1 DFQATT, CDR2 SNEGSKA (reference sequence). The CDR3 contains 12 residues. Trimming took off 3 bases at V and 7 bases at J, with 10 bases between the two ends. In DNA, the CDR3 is TGCAGTGCTAGCGGGTTAGGGCAGCCCCAGCATTTT. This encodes CSASGLGQPQHF.